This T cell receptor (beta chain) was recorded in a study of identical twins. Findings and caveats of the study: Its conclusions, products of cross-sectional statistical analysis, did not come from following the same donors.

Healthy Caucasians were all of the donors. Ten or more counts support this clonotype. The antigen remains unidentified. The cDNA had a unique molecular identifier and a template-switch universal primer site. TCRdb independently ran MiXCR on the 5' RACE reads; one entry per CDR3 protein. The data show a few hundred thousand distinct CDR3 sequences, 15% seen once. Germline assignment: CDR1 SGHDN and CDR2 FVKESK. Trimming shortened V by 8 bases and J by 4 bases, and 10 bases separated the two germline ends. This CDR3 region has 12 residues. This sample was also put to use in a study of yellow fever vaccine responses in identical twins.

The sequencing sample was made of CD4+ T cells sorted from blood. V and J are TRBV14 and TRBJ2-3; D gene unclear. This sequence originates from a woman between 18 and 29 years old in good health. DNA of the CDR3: TGTGCCAGCGGGAAGTTCGCAGATACGCAGTATTTT. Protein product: CASGKFADTQYF.